This TCR beta chain was sequenced in a study of T cell changes during pregnancy in multiple sclerosis. Here immunoSEQ multiplex PCR was the method, and the copy in TCRdb shows in-frame clones only, minus some. The sample contains around 52,000 clones, 90% to 95% of which appear only once. CDR3 length: 14 amino acids. Trimming stripped 4 bases from V and 5 bases from J, with 12 bases between. The germline V gene has CDR1 SGHDT and CDR2 YYEEEE. Source: CD4+ T cells from peripheral blood mononuclear cells, taken in the second trimester of pregnancy. V is TRBV5-6 and J is TRBJ1-4; the D gene is possibly TRBD1 (5 bases). The receptor comes from a female donor with multiple sclerosis, enrolled in a pregnancy study. CDR3 DNA: TGTGCCAGCAGCCCGGGACTTCTCAATGAAAAACTGTTTTTT. Translating it yields CASSPGLLNEKLFF.